One and the same sample provided the 4 T cell receptor beta chains below, sequenced in a study of OX40 agonist ivuxolimab in advanced cancers. Some clones are missing from TCRdb's copy, which holds only in-frame ones; the method was immunoSEQ multiplex PCR. This sample has roughly 70,000 clones, with over 75% found just once. The sequencing used CD4+ or CD8+ T cells sorted from blood, collected in a trial of the OX40 agonist ivuxolimab. These receptors were taken from an adult with an advanced solid tumor such as melanoma, head and neck, liver or kidney cancer.

The chain links TRBV11-2 to TRBJ1-1, with D possibly being TRBD1 (6 bases). In germline, CDR1 is SGHAT, CDR2 FQNNGV. CDR3 length: 14 residues. Trimming removed 2 bases at V and 6 bases at J, with 13 bases between. The CDR3 protein is CASSLWGGLSEAFF. CDR3 DNA: TGTGCCAGCAGCTTATGGGGGGGCCTGTCTGAAGCTTTCTTT.

The gene calls are TRBV2 and TRBJ1-5, with D hard to call. Germline loops: CDR1 SNHLY, CDR2 FYNNEI. The CDR3 is 13 residues long. V was clipped by 3 bases and J by 4 bases, with 7 bases between them. The CDR3 nucleotides are TGTGCCAGCAGTGACAGGTTAAATCAGCCCCAGCATTTT. Protein: CASSDRLNQPQHF.

The V gene is TRBV18, the J gene TRBJ1-4, with no clear D. This CDR3 has 16 amino acids. The germline CDR1 and CDR2 sequences are KGHSH and LQKENI. The germline V and J ends were trimmed by 3 bases and 4 bases, with 15 bases remaining between them. The CDR3 sequence: CASSPRPTAGNEKLFF. The CDR3 DNA reads as TGTGCCAGCTCACCCCGTCCCACGGCGGGTAATGAAAAACTGTTTTTT. Looking up the rest from reference TRBV18 and TRBJ1-4 gives the full variable domain: NAGVMQNPRHLVRRRGQEARLRCSPMKGHSHVYWYRQLPEEGLKFMVYLQKENIIDESGMPKERFSAEFPKEGPSILRIQQVVRGDSAAYFCASSPRPTAGNEKLFFGSGTQLSVL.

This chain links TRBV10-3 with TRBJ1-2; D ambiguous. V dropped 4 bases and J dropped 6 bases, with 15 bases sitting between them. This CDR3 has 14 amino acids. Germline V gene sequence: CDR1 ENHRY, CDR2 SYGVKD. The CDR3 is CAISGSGNRHGYTF. The CDR3 region has the DNA TGTGCCATCAGTGGGTCGGGTAACCGTCATGGCTACACCTTC.